These 18 T cell receptor beta chains were all obtained from the same sample, sequenced in a study of T-cell memory formation after mild COVID-19. TCRdb processed the 5' RACE reads anew with MiXCR; each CDR3 protein has one entry. This table holds roughly 340,000 distinct CDR3 sequences, roughly 15% found once. Sequencing was carried out using PBMCs or a T cell subset sorted from them (not recorded which). The receptors stem from a man aged 18 to 35 who had mild COVID-19 (a few samples of this study predate the infection). Cell type and time point are not known.

This clonotype showed up just a few times. CDR3 DNA: TGTGCCAGTATCCGACCCACCGGGGAGCTGTTTTTT. Residues: CASIRPTGELFF. V is TRBV19 and J is TRBJ2-2, with D unresolved. The CDR3 runs to 12 residues. V lost 7 bases and J 4 bases, leaving 7 bases between the germline ends. The germline V gene has CDR1 LNHDA and CDR2 SQIVND (reference sequence).

The chain combines TRBV29-1 with TRBJ2-7, with D perhaps being TRBD1 or TRBD2 (5 bases each). V was clipped by 7 bases and J by 4 bases, with 11 bases between them. Germline V gives CDR1 SQVTM, CDR2 ANQGSEA. The CDR3 contains 11 residues. CDR3 nucleotide sequence: TGCAGCGCCCGGTGGGGGTACGAGCAGTACTTC. Translated: CSARWGYEQYF.

This clonotype was counted only a few times. The chain joins TRBV4-2 to TRBJ1-2; 7 bases line up with TRBD1. The CDR3 is made up of 15 amino acids. Germline V gene lookup returns CDR1 LGHNA and CDR2 YNFKEQ. V lost 0 bases to trimming and J lost 8 bases; unmatched junction nucleotides: 9. The CDR3 is CASSQESTGEVGYTF. CDR3 DNA sequence: TGTGCCAGCAGCCAAGAAAGTACAGGGGAAGTAGGCTACACCTTC.

This chain joins TRBV3-1 and TRBJ2-5; 11 bases agree with TRBD2. Germline trimming cut 8 bases from V and 3 bases from J; bases unmatched to any gene: 2. This CDR3 is built from 13 residues. CDR1 and CDR2 (germline): LGHDT, YNNKEL (reference sequence). CDR3 DNA sequence: TGTGCCAGCGCACTAGCGGGGGAAGAGACCCAGTACTTC. This encodes CASALAGEETQYF.

The CDR3 DNA reads as TGTGCCAGCAGCTTAGCAATCCGTCAGGGGGCCTCCTACGAGCAGTACTTC. As protein: CASSLAIRQGASYEQYF. The rearrangement links TRBV7-2 to TRBJ2-7, with TRBD1 identical over 8 bases. V trimming: 0 bases; J trimming: 0 bases; junction bases outside the gene matches: 7. This CDR3 contains 17 residues. Germline CDR1 and CDR2: SGHTA and FQGNSA.

This clonotype turned up a few times. The chain combines TRBV4-1 with TRBJ2-5, with a possible D match to TRBD1 (5 bases). The CDR3 consists of 15 residues. Germline-derived CDR1 and CDR2 are MGHRA and YSYEKL. The V gene lost 4 bases and the J gene lost 1 base, with 13 bases spanning the gap. CDR3 region: CASSLGQGGQETQYF. CDR3 sequence (DNA): TGCGCCAGCAGCCTCGGGCAGGGCGGCCAAGAGACCCAGTACTTC.

The chain couples TRBV29-1 to TRBJ2-3; TRBD2 matches at 7 bases. CDR1 is SQVTM, CDR2 ANQGSEA, per germline. This CDR3 has 14 residues. Losses at the gene ends were 7 bases for V and 4 bases for J; bases not matched to a gene: 11. CDR3 residues: CSAAGVFGADTQYF. CDR3 sequence (DNA): TGCAGCGCCGCGGGGGTTTTTGGGGCAGATACGCAGTATTTT.

This clonotype was seen many times. This chain uses TRBV6-2 or TRBV6-3 with TRBJ2-4; no firm D call. Trimming cost V 7 bases and J 0 bases, with 10 bases left between them. Per germline, CDR1 MNHEY and CDR2 SVGEGT. The CDR3 covers 14 residues. The CDR3 sequence is CASMLGLAKNIQYF. The CDR3 DNA reads as TGTGCCAGCATGTTGGGTTTAGCCAAAAACATTCAGTACTTC.

This clonotype was detected only a few times. The chain has TRBV10-3 and TRBJ2-5; no definite D call. Germline lookup yields CDR1 ENHRY and CDR2 SYGVKD. V lost 0 bases to trimming and J lost 1 base, with 9 bases between them. CDR3 length: 15 residues. CDR3: CAISESSLLQETQYF. Here the CDR3 DNA reads TGTGCCATCAGTGAGTCTAGTCTCCTCCAAGAGACCCAGTACTTC.

CDR3 coding DNA: TGTGCCAGCAGCCAAGGCAGGGAGAATCAGCCCCAGCATTTT. Translated, it gives CASSQGRENQPQHF. The J gene is TRBJ1-5, the V gene TRBV4-2; D is perhaps TRBD1 (5 bases). V lost 1 base and J 4 bases, leaving 8 bases between the germline ends. This CDR3 has 14 residues. Germline V gene sequence: CDR1 LGHNA, CDR2 YNFKEQ.

The sample holds a few counts of this clonotype. The V gene is TRBV6-6, the J gene TRBJ2-7, with a weak D call TRBD2 (6 bases). The V and J ends lost 6 bases and 0 bases respectively, with 12 bases between them. The CDR3 spans 14 residues. Germline CDR1 reads MNHNY; CDR2 reads SVGAGI (reference sequence). The CDR3 protein is CASSWDGSSYEQYV. The DNA of the CDR3 is TGTGCCAGCAGCTGGGACGGGAGCTCCTACGAGCAGTACGTC.

J is TRBJ1-5 and V is TRBV6-6, with 10 bases lining up with TRBD1. With V trimmed by 6 bases and J by 0 bases, 5 bases remained unmatched. The CDR3 loop spans 16 amino acids. CDR1 MNHNY and CDR2 SVGAGI come from the germline V gene (reference sequence). CDR3 nucleotide sequence: TGTGCCAGCAGGCGGACAGGGGGTAGTAGCAATCAGCCCCAGCATTTT. As protein: CASRRTGGSSNQPQHF.

This clonotype was detected only once. In DNA, the CDR3 is TGTGCCAGCGGCCTCGGGGGGGGGAGGAACTATGGCTACACCTTC. Translated, it gives CASGLGGGRNYGYTF. The chain employs TRBV6-5 and TRBJ1-2; weak D call: TRBD1 (5 bases). CDR3 size: 15 residues. V lost 8 bases and J 2 bases, leaving 18 bases between the germline ends. Germline assignment: CDR1 MNHEY and CDR2 SVGAGI.

The chain couples TRBV18 to TRBJ2-7; D is ambiguous. Germline-derived CDR1 and CDR2 are KGHSH and LQKENI. The CDR3 consists of 15 residues. V was pared by 2 bases and J by 3 bases, with 14 bases between. CDR3 loop: CASSPTSVQSYEQYV. The CDR3, as DNA: TGTGCCAGCTCACCAACGAGCGTCCAGAGCTACGAGCAGTACGTC.

The CDR3 region has the DNA TGTGCCAGCTCACCCCCCTCCGTGAGAGATAACTATGGCTACACCTTC. Translation gives CASSPPSVRDNYGYTF. The chain links TRBV18 to TRBJ1-2, with no clear D. CDR1 and CDR2 from the germline V gene are KGHSH and LQKENI. V lost 3 bases to trimming and J lost 1 base, with 15 bases between them. There are 16 residues in the CDR3.

This clonotype was seen only a few times. The CDR3 spells CASSFGTSGERNEQFF. The CDR3 DNA follows: TGTGCCAGCAGTTTCGGGACTAGCGGGGAGAGGAATGAGCAGTTCTTC. This chain connects TRBV12-3 or TRBV12-4 to TRBJ2-1, with TRBD2 identical over 13 bases. V was clipped by 3 bases and J by 7 bases; unmatched bases: 6. The CDR3 is made up of 16 amino acids.

The chain joins TRBV7-9 to TRBJ1-5; a possible D gene is TRBD1 (5 bases). Trimming cost V 4 bases and J 2 bases, with 15 bases left between them. The length of the CDR3 is 16 residues. Per the germline V gene, CDR1 is SEHNR and CDR2 is FQNEAQ (reference sequence). The CDR3 coding sequence is TGTGCCAGCAGCTCCCCGGGGGGTGGTGGCAATCAGCCCCAGCATTTT. Translation gives CASSSPGGGGNQPQHF.

This clonotype was recorded many times. The rearrangement uses TRBV7-2 and TRBJ2-1; 7 bases fit TRBD1. The CDR3 has 11 amino acids. The germline V gene encodes CDR1 SGHTA and CDR2 FQGNSA. The V segment lost 5 bases and the J segment 14 bases; nucleotides outside the gene matches: 6. CDR3 sequence (DNA): TGTGCCAGCAGCCAGAGACAGGGCAAGTTCTTC. Its protein product is CASSQRQGKFF.